Each of the 20 T cell receptor beta chains below was sequenced from the same sample in a study of OX40 agonist ivuxolimab in advanced cancers. The protocol was immunoSEQ multiplex PCR, while the TCRdb copy is restricted to in-frame clones and leaves out a portion. The table shows 60,000 or so clones, with 80% to 85% occurring only once. Sequencing was performed on CD4+ or CD8+ T cells sorted from blood, taken in a trial of the OX40 agonist ivuxolimab. The receptor source for this set is an adult with an advanced solid tumor such as melanoma, head and neck, liver or kidney cancer.

The chain has TRBV28 and TRBJ1-1; D gene uncertain. CDR3 length equals 14 residues. The germline V gene encodes CDR1 MDHEN and CDR2 SYDVKM. With 3 bases removed from V and 12 bases from J, the gap between germline ends came to 20 bases. In DNA, the CDR3 is TGTGCCAGCAGTTTCAGCGATCTGGTTAAGGGAACTTTCTTT. Its protein product is CASSFSDLVKGTFF.

The chain combines TRBV19 with TRBJ1-2, with D perhaps matching TRBD1 (5 bases). The CDR3 length is 15 residues. Trimming took 5 bases from V and 1 from J, leaving 14 bases between them. CDR1 LNHDA and CDR2 SQIVND come from the germline V gene (reference sequence). The CDR3 nucleotides read TGTGCCAGTAGTCTCTCCGGGACGGTTAACTATGGCTACACCTTC. Residues: CASSLSGTVNYGYTF.

To note about this clone: The same CDR3 can be traced to other DNA sequences in this sample. The CDR3 loop reads CASSLEGTARRTLHF. The CDR3 DNA reads as TGTGCCAGCAGCTTGGAGGGGACGGCCCGGAGAACCCTCCACTTT. The genes are TRBV5-4 and TRBJ1-6; a possible D gene is TRBD1 (5 bases). The germline gives CDR1 SGHNT, CDR2 YYREEE (reference sequence). CDR3 size: 15 residues. Trimming removed 0 bases from V and 14 bases from J, with 18 bases in between.

This sequence joins TRBV28 and TRBJ1-1; D gene uncertain. The CDR3 contains 13 residues. The V end was cut by 6 bases, the J end by 8 bases, with 16 bases between. CDR1 is MDHEN, CDR2 SYDVKM, per germline. The CDR3 bases are TGTGCCAGCAGCCGAAAATTGGGGTTAGAAGCTTTCTTT. It specifies CASSRKLGLEAFF.

This clone was observed a few times. The V and J genes are TRBV2 and TRBJ2-5; 7 positions agree with TRBD2. The germline gives CDR1 SNHLY, CDR2 FYNNEI. V shed 7 bases, J shed 4 bases, and the junction held 15 bases outside the gene matches. The CDR3 contains 16 residues. CDR3 coding DNA: TGTGCCAGCACCCGGGTTCGGACTGGCGGGGGAGAGACCCAGTACTTC. It codes for CASTRVRTGGGETQYF.

This clone was recorded only once. V gene TRBV7-2 combines with J gene TRBJ1-4; tentative D call: TRBD1 (6 bases). CDR1 is SGHTA and CDR2 is FQGNSA in the germline V gene. V was pared by 5 bases and J by 7 bases, with 20 bases between. The CDR3 runs 16 residues. CDR3 protein: CASSAKTGTLFEKLFF. CDR3 in DNA: TGTGCCAGCAGCGCTAAGACAGGAACTCTTTTTGAAAAACTGTTTTTT.

This clone appeared a few times. This chain links TRBV4-1 with TRBJ2-5, with a weak D call TRBD2 (6 bases). V was pared by 0 bases and J by 5 bases, with 13 bases between. Germline V gene data show CDR1 as MGHRA and CDR2 as YSYEKL. The CDR3 covers 15 residues. CDR3: CASSQDEAGRETQYF. Here the CDR3 DNA reads TGCGCCAGCAGCCAAGATGAGGCGGGACGGGAGACCCAGTACTTC.

V and J are TRBV19 and TRBJ2-1; D gene ambiguous. CDR1 LNHDA and CDR2 SQIVND come from the germline V gene (reference sequence). This CDR3 contains 14 residues. Trimming cost V 1 base and J 3 bases, with 7 bases left between them. The CDR3 is CASSIGRLYNEQFF. The CDR3 coding sequence is TGTGCCAGTAGTATAGGGCGCCTCTACAATGAGCAGTTCTTC.

The chain combines TRBV11-2 with TRBJ2-2; D not certain. V was clipped by 5 bases and J by 3 bases, with 7 bases between them. The CDR3 runs to 13 residues. Germline values: CDR1 SGHAT, CDR2 FQNNGV. The CDR3 loop is CASSAQYTGELFF. In nucleotides, the CDR3 is TGTGCCAGCAGCGCACAGTACACCGGGGAGCTGTTTTTT.

The DNA for the CDR3 is TGTGCCAGCAGCCAGCAGGGGAGTCTTAATGAAAAACTGTTTTTT. Its protein product is CASSQQGSLNEKLFF. The chain uses TRBV9 and TRBJ1-4, with D maybe TRBD1 (6 bases). The CDR3 is 15 amino acids. The germline V gene has CDR1 SGDLS and CDR2 YYNGEE. Trimming cost V 4 bases and J 4 bases, with 14 bases left between them.

The V gene is TRBV28, the J gene TRBJ2-5, with 8 bases identical to TRBD1. J was trimmed by 4 bases and V by 6 bases; bases with no gene match: 13. Germline values: CDR1 MDHEN, CDR2 SYDVKM. The CDR3 runs to 16 residues. This chain's CDR3 is CASRRTGSRSRETQYF. The DNA of the CDR3 is TGTGCCAGCAGACGGACAGGGTCGAGGTCGAGAGAGACCCAGTACTTC.

This sequence joins TRBV13 and TRBJ2-1; maybe TRBD1 (5 bases). Trimming stripped 5 bases from V and 5 bases from J, with 16 bases between. Germline values: CDR1 PRHDT, CDR2 FYEKMQ (reference sequence). The CDR3 covers 15 residues. The CDR3, as DNA: TGTGCCAGCAGCCATACGACAGCGAAAGACAATGAGCAGTTCTTC. Protein product: CASSHTTAKDNEQFF.

V usage is TRBV5-1 and J usage is TRBJ2-1, with D perhaps assigned TRBD1 or TRBD2 (6 bases each). Germline values: CDR1 SGHRS, CDR2 YFSETQ. CDR3 length: 14 amino acids. Trimming stripped 0 bases from V and 8 bases from J, with 12 bases between. CDR3 residues: CASSLAQRGDEQFF. For the CDR3, the DNA is TGCGCCAGCAGCTTGGCCCAAAGGGGGGATGAGCAGTTCTTC. Together with reference TRBV5-1 and TRBJ2-1, the CDR3 gives the full variable domain: KAGVTQTPRYLIKTRGQQVTLSCSPISGHRSVSWYQQTPGQGLQFLFEYFSETQRNKGNFPGRFSGRQFSNSRSEMNVSTLELGDSALYLCASSLAQRGDEQFFGPGTRLTVL.

This rearrangement joins TRBV10-3 to TRBJ1-4; D gene unclear. Germline loops: CDR1 ENHRY, CDR2 SYGVKD. This CDR3 has 13 amino acids. With 2 bases removed from V and 1 base from J, the gap between germline ends came to 2 bases. CDR3 bases: TGTGCCATCAGTGAGGGAACTAATGAAAAACTGTTTTTT. This sequence encodes CAISEGTNEKLFF.

This CDR3 is CASSVVGVLDGYTF. The CDR3 DNA follows: TGTGCCAGCAGCGTTGTTGGGGTATTGGATGGCTACACCTTC. The V gene is TRBV5-6, the J gene TRBJ1-2; D is unclear. This CDR3 contains 14 residues. CDR1 SGHDT and CDR2 YYEEEE come from the germline V gene. V lost 4 bases to trimming and J lost 6 bases, with 16 bases between them.

The chain recombines TRBV10-3 with TRBJ1-3, with no clear D. Between the trimmed V and J ends, which lost 0 bases and 0 bases, there was a span of 9 bases. CDR3 length: 16 residues. Germline V lookup: CDR1 ENHRY, CDR2 SYGVKD. The CDR3 reads CAISESMEYSGNTIYF. In DNA, the CDR3 is TGTGCCATCAGTGAGTCGATGGAATACTCTGGAAACACCATATATTTT.

The rearrangement uses TRBV6-1 and TRBJ2-1, with 8 nucleotides matching TRBD2. V lost 2 bases and J lost 7; bases outside the gene matches: 10. The CDR3 is 16 amino acids. CDR1 and CDR2 (germline): MNHNS, SASEGT. DNA of the CDR3: TGTGCCAGCAGTGAATCCGGGACTAGATTGGCGAATGAGCAGTTCTTC. Protein: CASSESGTRLANEQFF.

The chain joins TRBV11-2 to TRBJ1-2, with D perhaps TRBD1 (6 bases). Trimming pared 5 bases from V and 8 bases from J, leaving 18 bases between. The CDR3 loop spans 14 amino acids. The germline gives CDR1 SGHAT, CDR2 FQNNGV. The CDR3 protein is CASSQGTAAGGYTF. CDR3 nucleotides: TGTGCCAGCAGCCAGGGGACGGCCGCTGGGGGCTACACCTTC. The whole variable domain, filled in from reference TRBV11-2 and TRBJ1-2, reads EAGVAQSPRYKIIEKRQSVAFWCNPISGHATLYWYQQILGQGPKLLIQFQNNGVVDDSQLPKDRFSAERLKGVDSTLKIQPAKLEDSAVYLCASSQGTAAGGYTFGSGTRLTVV.

V gene TRBV28 combines with J gene TRBJ1-2; tentatively, D is TRBD1 (6 bases). The CDR3 extends over 10 amino acids. CDR1 is MDHEN and CDR2 is SYDVKM in the germline V gene. Trimming stripped 8 bases from V and 12 bases from J, with 13 bases between. CDR3 in amino acids: CASGRGANTF. The CDR3, as DNA: TGTGCCAGCGGTCGGGGGGCTAACACCTTC.

J is TRBJ2-2 and V is TRBV6-1; 7 bases fit TRBD2. The CDR3 runs 16 residues. V shed 0 bases, J shed 5 bases, and the junction held 6 bases outside the gene matches. Looked up from germline, CDR1 is MNHNS and CDR2 is SASEGT. As DNA, the CDR3 is TGTGCCAGCAGTGAAGCGCTGGGGGGGAGGACCGGGGAGCTGTTTTTT. Amino acids: CASSEALGGRTGELFF.